Below, one TCR beta chain is given with its context. This clone was recorded many times. Which antigen it targets is not known. Nothing much larger sits one base from this clone, and base qualities are not available. From cysteine to phenylalanine, the CDR3 is 14 amino acids long. Of all the DNA, just the CDR3 is kept, 42 bases in frame from base 1. Ends trimmed: V by 2 bases, J by 5 bases; bases unmatched to a gene: 5. The germline V gene sets CDR1 to SGHDT and CDR2 to YYEEEE. The data belong to a study of T cells after posttransplantation cyclophosphamide (dated by TCRdb to between 2015 and 2016). Concerning the study at large: T cell repertoire reconstitution was tracked by TRB sequencing after myeloablative bone marrow transplantation in which posttransplantation cyclophosphamide was used as GVHD prophylaxis. Samples from around 40 PTCy-treated patients and about 17 related bone marrow donors of those patients were subjected to antigen receptor sequencing. In 3 patients, up to 3 additional blood samples taken between 2 and 5.2 years after transplant also underwent TRB sequencing, as did pretransplant blood from a handful of patients. Blood from all 30 or so PTCy patients who had 1-year posttransplant specimens underwent TRB sequencing. Because TRA and TRB clonality correlated tightly in fewer than ten samples, the subsequent TCR analyses were limited to TRB only. Public TRB sequences were searched against a database of over 3,500 sequences associated with responses to pathogens, tumor antigens, self-antigens and alloantigens.

Peripheral blood samples were provided by related bone marrow donors on the day of marrow donation. Peripheral blood and bone marrow mononuclear cells were isolated by Ficoll-Hypaque density centrifugation and were cryopreserved. TRB sequencing used genomic DNA with the immunoSEQ assay at survey resolution or the hsTCRB kit. The authors processed their data as follows. Initial read processing used immunoSEQ software, and repertoire analyses used the LymphoSeq R package. Clonality was calculated as 1 minus normalized Shannon entropy, and the Gini coefficient was also calculated for each TRB dataset. To infer phenotypes in unsorted samples, TRB sequences from sorted subsets of the recipient or donor were mapped onto unsorted samples from the same recipient. TCRdb limited this immuneACCESS table to in-frame rearrangements with V and J called. A share of clones is missing; checked studies link under half to unresolved V genes, and the rest is unexplained. That table gives V, J and clone size, and the DNA gave D and trimming. This sample includes tens of thousands of clones, and none of them was observed just once. The leading ten clones occupy about 2.5% of the sample.

Here is what the overall study found, with its caveats: Across 45 patients, recipient CMV seropositivity and CMV reactivation were highly associated with TRB clonality; PTCy diversity was similar to CNI/methotrexate controls. At 1-2 months, donor-recipient similarity was low but rose over the first year, and the later blood repertoires were often dominated by donor CD8+ memory clones. The TRB repertoires of T cells infiltrating skin or the GI tract showed only limited overlap with the TRB repertoires found in blood.

The sequence came from a man aged 40-50 years in good health, CMV-negative, and a related stem cell transplant donor. Material for sequencing was PBMCs. Recombination joined TRBV5-6 with TRBJ1-1; 8 bases in the junction line up with TRBD1. Here is the DNA: TGTGCCAGCAGCTTTGATAGACAGGGGACTGAAGCTTTCTTT. It specifies CASSFDRQGTEAFF.